The rows below give T cell receptor beta chains drawn from one sample of a study of blood T cells in healthy people across ages. TCRdb called the 5' RACE reads again in MiXCR, with one record for every CDR3 protein. The sample has over 1,500,000 distinct CDR3 sequences, about two fifths seen once. Sequenced input: blood. The receptors originated from a human donor in good health. Each CDR3 is given with its conserved first and last residue. The order of the fields is V gene, clone size, D gene, J gene, CDR3 DNA, CDR3 protein. The D gene is left open where the match is weak. Size is stated for part of the rows, as once, few or many counts, or as a class when the clone is expanded.

v_call: TRBV12-3/TRBV12-4; clone_size: once; d_call: TRBD1; j_call: TRBJ2-1; cdr3_nt: TGTGCCAGCAGTGTGGGGACAGGGGTTTACAATGGGCAGTTCTTC; cdr3_aa: CASSVGTGVYNGQFF
v_call: TRBV20-1; clone_size: NA; d_call: TRBD2; j_call: TRBJ2-7; cdr3_nt: TGCAGTGCTAGAGATAGCCGAGCGGGGAACGAGCAGTACTTC; cdr3_aa: CSARDSRAGNEQYF
v_call: TRBV9; clone_size: NA; d_call: TRBD1; j_call: TRBJ1-2; cdr3_nt: TGTGCCAGCAGCGTTCCGGGACAGGGATCTGCTGGCTACACCTTC; cdr3_aa: CASSVPGQGSAGYTF
v_call: TRBV12-3/TRBV12-4; clone_size: few; d_call: NA; j_call: TRBJ2-3; cdr3_nt: TGTGCCAGCGGGACGGGTAACACAGATACGCAGTATTTT; cdr3_aa: CASGTGNTDTQYF
v_call: TRBV20-1; clone_size: NA; d_call: TRBD1; j_call: TRBJ1-2; cdr3_nt: TGCAGTGCTAGAGATTCAGGGGGCGGTTATGGCTACACCTTC; cdr3_aa: CSARDSGGGYGYTF
v_call: TRBV6-1; clone_size: NA; d_call: TRBD1; j_call: TRBJ1-4; cdr3_nt: TGTGCCAGCGAGAGATCCCCACAGGGGGTAAATGAAAAACTGTTTTTT; cdr3_aa: CASERSPQGVNEKLFF
v_call: TRBV6-2/TRBV6-3; clone_size: NA; d_call: NA; j_call: TRBJ2-2; cdr3_nt: TGTGCCAGCAGTTACAATTTTGGGGGAAGCACCGGGGAGCTGTTTTTT; cdr3_aa: CASSYNFGGSTGELFF
v_call: TRBV29-1; clone_size: few; d_call: TRBD1; j_call: TRBJ1-1; cdr3_nt: TGCAGCGTTGAAGCCGGACAGGGGAACACTGAAGCTTTCTTT; cdr3_aa: CSVEAGQGNTEAFF
v_call: TRBV7-3; clone_size: few; d_call: NA; j_call: TRBJ2-3; cdr3_nt: TGTGCCAGCAGCTTAAGCGGCAGTACCACAGATACGCAGTATTTT; cdr3_aa: CASSLSGSTTDTQYF
v_call: TRBV18; clone_size: NA; d_call: NA; j_call: TRBJ2-7; cdr3_nt: TGTGCCAGCTCACCTCTAACAGACGAGCAGTACTTC; cdr3_aa: CASSPLTDEQYF
v_call: TRBV29-1; clone_size: few; d_call: NA; j_call: TRBJ2-5; cdr3_nt: TGCAGCGTTGCCGATATGGACAGCTCCCAAGAGACCCAGTACTTC; cdr3_aa: CSVADMDSSQETQYF
v_call: TRBV7-2; clone_size: few; d_call: TRBD2; j_call: TRBJ2-7; cdr3_nt: TGTGCCAGCAGCTCCAGGACTAGCGGTCCCTACGAGCAGTACTTC; cdr3_aa: CASSSRTSGPYEQYF
v_call: TRBV28; clone_size: NA; d_call: NA; j_call: TRBJ1-2; cdr3_nt: TGTGCCAGCAGTTTGGGCAACACATATGGCTACACCTTC; cdr3_aa: CASSLGNTYGYTF
v_call: TRBV10-2; clone_size: few; d_call: TRBD2; j_call: TRBJ2-7; cdr3_nt: TGCGCCAGCAGTTTTAGCGGGGGGACCTCCGAGCAGTACTTC; cdr3_aa: CASSFSGGTSEQYF
v_call: TRBV6-5; clone_size: NA; d_call: NA; j_call: TRBJ2-3; cdr3_nt: TGTGCCAGCAGAAGGCACGGGTCGGGAACAGATACGCAGTATTTT; cdr3_aa: CASRRHGSGTDTQYF
v_call: TRBV5-1; clone_size: NA; d_call: TRBD1; j_call: TRBJ1-2; cdr3_nt: TGCGCCAGCAGCTACACCGGGACAGGGGGCTCGGGGGATGGCTACACCTTC; cdr3_aa: CASSYTGTGGSGDGYTF
v_call: TRBV5-1; clone_size: NA; d_call: NA; j_call: TRBJ1-1; cdr3_nt: TGCGCCAGCAGCTTGGTAGCCAGGGGCGGGTCTGAAGCTTTCTTT; cdr3_aa: CASSLVARGGSEAFF
v_call: TRBV27; clone_size: few; d_call: TRBD1; j_call: TRBJ1-2; cdr3_nt: TGTGCCAGCAGTCCGTCGGGACAGTTCCGGGATGGCTACACCTTC; cdr3_aa: CASSPSGQFRDGYTF
v_call: TRBV28; clone_size: NA; d_call: NA; j_call: TRBJ2-3; cdr3_nt: TGTGTCAGCAATCGCCCCCTGGGCACAGATACGCAGTATTTT; cdr3_aa: CVSNRPLGTDTQYF
v_call: TRBV7-9; clone_size: NA; d_call: NA; j_call: TRBJ2-7; cdr3_nt: TGTGCCAGCAGCACTACTTCAGGGTTCTACGAGCAGTACTTC; cdr3_aa: CASSTTSGFYEQYF
v_call: TRBV13; clone_size: NA; d_call: TRBD1; j_call: TRBJ2-1; cdr3_nt: TGTGCCAGCAGCCTCTACGGCTCAGGGGGCAATGAGCAGTTCTTC; cdr3_aa: CASSLYGSGGNEQFF
v_call: TRBV21-1; clone_size: few; d_call: NA; j_call: TRBJ2-7; cdr3_nt: TGTGCCAGCACCCCTGGGACCTACGAGCAGTACTTC; cdr3_aa: CASTPGTYEQYF
v_call: TRBV6-2/TRBV6-3; clone_size: few; d_call: NA; j_call: TRBJ2-7; cdr3_nt: TGTGCCAGCAGTCGCCCCAATGTCGACGAGCAGTACTTC; cdr3_aa: CASSRPNVDEQYF
v_call: TRBV2; clone_size: NA; d_call: NA; j_call: TRBJ2-1; cdr3_nt: TGTGCCAGCAACGGGGGAGATGAGCAGTTCTTC; cdr3_aa: CASNGGDEQFF
v_call: TRBV5-1; clone_size: few; d_call: NA; j_call: TRBJ1-6; cdr3_nt: TGCGCCAGCAGTATAGACAGAATCGCCCTCCACTTT; cdr3_aa: CASSIDRIALHF
v_call: TRBV29-1; clone_size: NA; d_call: NA; j_call: TRBJ1-5; cdr3_nt: TGCAGCGTTGGCCACAACACCGACCCCAATCAGCCCCAGCATTTT; cdr3_aa: CSVGHNTDPNQPQHF
v_call: TRBV7-9; clone_size: NA; d_call: NA; j_call: TRBJ2-3; cdr3_nt: TGTGCCAGCAGCTGGGGTCTGCGCGGACAAAGCACAGATACGCAGTATTTT; cdr3_aa: CASSWGLRGQSTDTQYF
v_call: TRBV7-9; clone_size: few; d_call: NA; j_call: TRBJ1-1; cdr3_nt: TGTGCCAGCAGCTCACAGGGAGGGGGGAACACTGAAGCTTTCTTT; cdr3_aa: CASSSQGGGNTEAFF
v_call: TRBV24-1; clone_size: NA; d_call: NA; j_call: TRBJ1-2; cdr3_nt: TGTGCCACCAGTGATGGGAACCAGGGTGCGCTAAATGGCTACACCTTC; cdr3_aa: CATSDGNQGALNGYTF
v_call: TRBV29-1; clone_size: NA; d_call: NA; j_call: TRBJ2-3; cdr3_nt: TGCAGCGTTGTCAGGGACTCCGCGGATACGCAGTATTTT; cdr3_aa: CSVVRDSADTQYF
v_call: TRBV10-3; clone_size: few; d_call: TRBD1; j_call: TRBJ2-7; cdr3_nt: TGTGCCATCACCCAGGACAGGACCTACGAGCAGTACTTC; cdr3_aa: CAITQDRTYEQYF
v_call: TRBV7-8; clone_size: few; d_call: NA; j_call: TRBJ1-2; cdr3_nt: TGTGCCAGCAGCTTTGGGAGTAATAGTGGCTACACCTTC; cdr3_aa: CASSFGSNSGYTF
v_call: TRBV7-9; clone_size: NA; d_call: NA; j_call: TRBJ1-1; cdr3_nt: TGTGCCAGCAGCTTAGCGACGCCTAAGGAAGCTTTCTTT; cdr3_aa: CASSLATPKEAFF
v_call: TRBV27; clone_size: NA; d_call: TRBD1; j_call: TRBJ1-1; cdr3_nt: TGTGCCAGCGGCCCGACAGGGGCGAACACTGAAGCTTTCTTT; cdr3_aa: CASGPTGANTEAFF
v_call: TRBV12-3/TRBV12-4; clone_size: NA; d_call: TRBD1; j_call: TRBJ2-2; cdr3_nt: TGTGCCAGCAGAAAGGGGGCAGCAAGAGCCGGGGAGCTGTTTTTT; cdr3_aa: CASRKGAARAGELFF
v_call: TRBV27; clone_size: few; d_call: TRBD1; j_call: TRBJ1-1; cdr3_nt: TGTGCCAGCTCGACAGGGACCGGATCTTTGAACACTGAGGCTTTCTTT; cdr3_aa: CASSTGTGSLNTEAFF
v_call: TRBV7-9; clone_size: NA; d_call: TRBD1; j_call: TRBJ2-3; cdr3_nt: TGTGCCAGCAGTTCTACAGGACAGGAAAGCACAGATACGCAGTATTTT; cdr3_aa: CASSSTGQESTDTQYF
v_call: TRBV2; clone_size: NA; d_call: NA; j_call: TRBJ1-4; cdr3_nt: TGTGCCAGCAGCCGGACAGAAGTTGGAAAACTGTTTTTT; cdr3_aa: CASSRTEVGKLFF
v_call: TRBV28; clone_size: few; d_call: TRBD2; j_call: TRBJ2-3; cdr3_nt: TGTGCCAGCAGCTATAGCGGGCTCGCAGTAGATACGCAGTATTTT; cdr3_aa: CASSYSGLAVDTQYF
v_call: TRBV18; clone_size: few; d_call: NA; j_call: TRBJ2-4; cdr3_nt: TGTGCCAGCTCACCACCGGAATCACAGTTTCAGTACTTC; cdr3_aa: CASSPPESQFQYF
v_call: TRBV29-1; clone_size: few; d_call: NA; j_call: TRBJ2-3; cdr3_nt: TGCAGCGTTTTCGGAGATACGCAGTATTTT; cdr3_aa: CSVFGDTQYF
v_call: TRBV4-1; clone_size: few; d_call: TRBD1; j_call: TRBJ1-1; cdr3_nt: TGCGCCAGCAGCCGAAACAGGGGGCTCACTGAAGCTTTCTTT; cdr3_aa: CASSRNRGLTEAFF
v_call: TRBV5-1; clone_size: NA; d_call: NA; j_call: TRBJ1-1; cdr3_nt: TGCGCCAGCAGCTTGGAGTCGGCAGGGAACACTGAAGCTTTCTTT; cdr3_aa: CASSLESAGNTEAFF
v_call: TRBV7-2; clone_size: many; d_call: NA; j_call: TRBJ2-3; cdr3_nt: TGTGCCAGCAGCTTATTGCCAGGCACAGATACGCAGTATTTT; cdr3_aa: CASSLLPGTDTQYF
v_call: TRBV20-1; clone_size: few; d_call: TRBD2; j_call: TRBJ2-1; cdr3_nt: TGCAGTGCTAGAAAAAGTAGCGGGGTCAATAAAAGGTGGAATGAGCAGTTCTTC; cdr3_aa: CSARKSSGVNKRWNEQFF
v_call: TRBV5-4; clone_size: few; d_call: TRBD1; j_call: TRBJ1-6; cdr3_nt: TGTGCCAGCAGCCGGGGACAGCCTAATTCACCCCTCCACTTT; cdr3_aa: CASSRGQPNSPLHF
v_call: TRBV7-2; clone_size: few; d_call: TRBD1; j_call: TRBJ2-7; cdr3_nt: TGTGCCAGCAGCCGAATGACAGGGGTCGCCTACGAGCAGTACTTC; cdr3_aa: CASSRMTGVAYEQYF
v_call: TRBV2; clone_size: few; d_call: TRBD2; j_call: TRBJ2-1; cdr3_nt: TGTGCCAGCAGTGACGGGGGGGGCTCCTACAATAAGCAGTTCTTC; cdr3_aa: CASSDGGGSYNKQFF
v_call: TRBV14; clone_size: NA; d_call: NA; j_call: TRBJ2-1; cdr3_nt: TGTGCCAGCAGCCAAGTTAAGGGGTTCGGACTCCGCGAGTTCTTC; cdr3_aa: CASSQVKGFGLREFF
v_call: TRBV3-1; clone_size: NA; d_call: NA; j_call: TRBJ1-2; cdr3_nt: TGTGCCAGCTCGGACTACGGGGTATATGGCTACACCTTC; cdr3_aa: CASSDYGVYGYTF
v_call: TRBV5-5; clone_size: NA; d_call: TRBD1; j_call: TRBJ2-1; cdr3_nt: TGTGCCAGCAGCCTCGACAGGGGGGAATACAATGAGCAGTTCTTC; cdr3_aa: CASSLDRGEYNEQFF
v_call: TRBV6-6; clone_size: few; d_call: NA; j_call: TRBJ1-5; cdr3_nt: TGTGCCAGCAGTCAGTATGAGGGTCAGCCCCAGCATTTT; cdr3_aa: CASSQYEGQPQHF
v_call: TRBV20-1; clone_size: NA; d_call: TRBD2; j_call: TRBJ2-3; cdr3_nt: TGCAGTGCCCGAGCCCCTGGGATAGCGGGGGGCACAGATACGCAGTATTTT; cdr3_aa: CSARAPGIAGGTDTQYF
v_call: TRBV7-2; clone_size: few; d_call: TRBD1; j_call: TRBJ1-6; cdr3_nt: TGTGCCAGCAGCCCTGGACAGGCACCCTTCCTGGATTCACCCCTCCACTTT; cdr3_aa: CASSPGQAPFLDSPLHF
v_call: TRBV5-6; clone_size: NA; d_call: NA; j_call: TRBJ2-6; cdr3_nt: TGTGCCAGCAGCTTGGAGAATTCCGTCGTCCTGACTTTC; cdr3_aa: CASSLENSVVLTF
v_call: TRBV7-9; clone_size: NA; d_call: NA; j_call: TRBJ1-2; cdr3_nt: TGTGCCAGCAGCTCGATAACCGGGACACGATCTCCGTTATATGGCTACACCTTC; cdr3_aa: CASSSITGTRSPLYGYTF
v_call: TRBV2; clone_size: NA; d_call: NA; j_call: TRBJ2-7; cdr3_nt: TGTGCCAGCAGTCCTGGACTACAATGGGAGCAGTACTTC; cdr3_aa: CASSPGLQWEQYF